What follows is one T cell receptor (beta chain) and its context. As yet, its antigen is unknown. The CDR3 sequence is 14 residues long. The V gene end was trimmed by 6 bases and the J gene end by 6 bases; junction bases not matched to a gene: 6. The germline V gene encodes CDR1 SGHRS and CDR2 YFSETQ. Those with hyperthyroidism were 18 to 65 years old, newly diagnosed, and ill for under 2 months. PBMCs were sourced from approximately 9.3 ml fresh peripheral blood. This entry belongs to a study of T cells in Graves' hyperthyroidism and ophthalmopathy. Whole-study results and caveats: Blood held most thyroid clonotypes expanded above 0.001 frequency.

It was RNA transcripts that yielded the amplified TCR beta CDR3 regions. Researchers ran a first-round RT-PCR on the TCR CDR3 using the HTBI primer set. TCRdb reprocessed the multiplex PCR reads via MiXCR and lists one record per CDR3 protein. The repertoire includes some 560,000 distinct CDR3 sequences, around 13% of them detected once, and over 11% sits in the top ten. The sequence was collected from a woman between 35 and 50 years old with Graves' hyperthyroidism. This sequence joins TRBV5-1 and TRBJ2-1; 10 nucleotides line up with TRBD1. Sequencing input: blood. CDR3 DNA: TGCGCCAGCAAATACCGGACAGGGGGCAATGAGCAGTTCTTC. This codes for CASKYRTGGNEQFF.